This TCR beta chain was sequenced during a study of blood T cell repertoires in COVID-19. The wider study: Sources were T cells, B-cell-depleted T cells, or PBMCs; the material itself was cDNA or gDNA.

V was pared by 5 bases and J by 0 bases, with 14 bases between. The CDR3 extends over 16 amino acids. Germline values: CDR1 SGHVS, CDR2 FNYEAQ. Data came from immunoSEQ multiplex PCR; TCRdb stores just in-frame clones and leaves some out. The repertoire holds fewer than 200,000 clones, with 70% to 90% as singletons. This TCR was sampled from a man in his sixties with active or convalescent COVID-19. Input material: peripheral blood. The chain carries TRBV7-6 and TRBJ2-1, with TRBD1 as a possible D gene (6 bases). The CDR3 DNA reads as TGTGCCAGCAGCACTCCGACAGGACGCTCCTACAATGAGCAGTTCTTC. It yields the protein CASSTPTGRSYNEQFF.